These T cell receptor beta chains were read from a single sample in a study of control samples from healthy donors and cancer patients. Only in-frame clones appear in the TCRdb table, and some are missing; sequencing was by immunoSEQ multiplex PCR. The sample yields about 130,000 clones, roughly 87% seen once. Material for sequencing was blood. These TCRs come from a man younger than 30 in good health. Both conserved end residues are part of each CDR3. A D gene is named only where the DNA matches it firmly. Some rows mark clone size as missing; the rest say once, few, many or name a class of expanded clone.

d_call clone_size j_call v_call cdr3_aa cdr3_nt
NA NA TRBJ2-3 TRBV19 CASMGGPFSSTDTQYF TGTGCCAGTATGGGGGGACCCTTCTCTAGCACAGATACGCAGTATTTT
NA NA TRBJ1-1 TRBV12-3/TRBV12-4 CASSLKRITEAFF TGTGCCAGCAGTTTGAAACGTATCACTGAAGCTTTCTTT
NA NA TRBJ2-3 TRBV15 CATGGADTDTQYF TGTGCCACAGGCGGGGCAGACACAGATACGCAGTATTTT
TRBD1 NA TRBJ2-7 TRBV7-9 CASSLGTGGYF TGTGCCAGCAGCTTAGGGACAGGGGGGTACTTC
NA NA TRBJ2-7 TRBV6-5 CASSSGLAEQYF TGTGCCAGCAGTTCAGGGTTGGCCGAGCAGTACTTC
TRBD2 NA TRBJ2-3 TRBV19 CASSIGRRLAGGSSISTDTQYF TGTGCCAGTAGTATAGGGCGACGCCTAGCGGGAGGCTCTAGCATAAGCACAGATACGCAGTATTTT
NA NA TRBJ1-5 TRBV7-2 CASSLGRGQQPQHF TGTGCCAGCAGCTTAGGGCGGGGCCAGCAGCCCCAGCATTTT
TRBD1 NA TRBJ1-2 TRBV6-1 CASSEVRDRGGYGYTF TGTGCCAGCAGTGAAGTCCGGGACAGGGGCGGTTATGGCTACACCTTC
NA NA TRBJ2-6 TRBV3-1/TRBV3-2 CASSQGLPGANVLTF TGTGCCAGCAGCCAAGGTCTCCCTGGGGCCAACGTCCTGACTTTC
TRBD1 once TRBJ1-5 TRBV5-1 CASSKGTGSPYSNQPQHF TGCGCCAGCAGCAAAGGGACAGGGAGTCCCTATAGCAATCAGCCCCAGCATTTT
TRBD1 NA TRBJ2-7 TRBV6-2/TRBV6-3 CASSYPGQTGYEQYF TGTGCCAGCAGTTACCCGGGACAGACGGGCTACGAGCAGTACTTC
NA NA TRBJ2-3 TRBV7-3 CASSLAGRSTDTQYF TGTGCCAGCAGCCTAGCAGGCCGGAGCACAGATACGCAGTATTTT
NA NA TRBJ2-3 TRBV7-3 CASSFGVSNTDTQYF TGTGCCAGCAGCTTTGGGGTCTCCAACACAGATACGCAGTATTTT
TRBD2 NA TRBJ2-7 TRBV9 CASSVGRTSSYEQYF TGTGCCAGCAGCGTAGGCCGGACTAGCTCCTACGAGCAGTACTTC
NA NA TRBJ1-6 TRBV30 CAWAREGSPLHF TGTGCCTGGGCCCGTGAAGGCTCACCCCTCCACTTT
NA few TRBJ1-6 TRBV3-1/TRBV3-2 CASSIRAINSPLHF TGTGCCAGCAGTATTAGGGCGATCAATTCACCCCTCCACTTT
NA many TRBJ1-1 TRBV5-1 CASSPGTFEAFF TGCGCCAGCAGCCCAGGCACCTTTGAAGCTTTCTTT
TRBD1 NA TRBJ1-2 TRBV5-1 CASSRDSFYGYTF TGCGCCAGCTCCCGGGACAGCTTCTATGGCTACACCTTC
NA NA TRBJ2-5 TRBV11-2 CASSFSQETQYF TGTGCCAGCAGCTTCTCTCAAGAGACCCAGTACTTC
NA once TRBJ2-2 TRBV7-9 CASSLGLVEVTGELFF TGTGCCAGCAGCTTAGGACTCGTGGAGGTCACCGGGGAGCTGTTTTTT
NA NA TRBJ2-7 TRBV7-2 CASTSRAAKDEQYF TGTGCCAGCACCTCCCGGGCAGCAAAGGACGAGCAGTACTTC
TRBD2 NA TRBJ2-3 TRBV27 CASRPSGSTDTQYF TGTGCCAGCAGACCTAGCGGGAGCACAGATACGCAGTATTTT
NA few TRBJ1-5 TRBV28 CASSLLNQPQHF TGTGCCAGCAGTCTTCTGAATCAGCCCCAGCATTTT
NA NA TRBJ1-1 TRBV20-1 CSASLGGMNTEAFF TGCAGTGCTAGTCTTGGGGGTATGAACACTGAAGCTTTCTTT
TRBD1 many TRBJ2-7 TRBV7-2 CASSFRAGGLSYEQYF TGTGCCAGCAGCTTTAGGGCAGGGGGCCTCTCCTACGAGCAGTACTTC
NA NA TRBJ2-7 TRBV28 CASSSYHEQYF TGTGCCAGCAGTTCCTATCACGAGCAGTACTTC
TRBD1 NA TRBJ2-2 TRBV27 CASSSGQENTGELFF TGTGCCAGCAGTTCCGGACAGGAGAACACCGGGGAGCTGTTTTTT
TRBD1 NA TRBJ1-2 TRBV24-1 CATSDASDRAVSYTF TGTGCCACCAGTGATGCCAGTGACAGGGCGGTCTCCTACACCTTC
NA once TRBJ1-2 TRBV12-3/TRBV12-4 CASGRRYGYTF TGTGCCAGCGGACGCCGATATGGCTACACCTTC
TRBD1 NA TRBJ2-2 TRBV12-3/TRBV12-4 CASTPQGSGELFF TGTGCCAGCACCCCACAGGGGTCCGGGGAGCTGTTTTTT
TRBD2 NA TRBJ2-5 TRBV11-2 CASSPQPGLAGGVRETQYF TGTGCCAGCAGCCCCCAACCGGGACTAGCGGGAGGGGTGAGAGAGACCCAGTACTTC
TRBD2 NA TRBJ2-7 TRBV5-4 CASSPGLAPPYSYEQYF TGTGCCAGCAGCCCAGGACTAGCCCCACCCTACTCCTACGAGCAGTACTTC
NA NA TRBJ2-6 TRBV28 CASRGGANVLTF TGTGCCAGCAGGGGTGGGGCCAACGTCCTGACTTTC
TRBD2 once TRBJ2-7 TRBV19 CASSPLAGGPIVGYEQYF TGTGCCAGTAGCCCCCTAGCGGGAGGGCCCATCGTGGGCTACGAGCAGTACTTC
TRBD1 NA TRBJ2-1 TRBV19 CASSPHRGQVNEQFF TGTGCCAGTAGTCCTCACAGGGGTCAGGTCAATGAGCAGTTCTTC
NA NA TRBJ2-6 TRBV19 CASVSRRSGANVLTF TGTGCCAGTGTCAGTCGTCGCTCTGGGGCCAACGTCCTGACTTTC
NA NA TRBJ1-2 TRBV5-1 CASSLEQSSHGYTF TGCGCCAGCAGCTTGGAACAGTCATCTCATGGCTACACCTTC
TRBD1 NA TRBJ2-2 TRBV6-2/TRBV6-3 CASSYDRGAGELFF TGTGCCAGCAGTTACGACAGGGGGGCCGGGGAGCTGTTTTTT
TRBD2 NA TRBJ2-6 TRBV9 CASNPGGSDSGANVLTF TGTGCCAGCAACCCGGGGGGTTCGGACTCTGGGGCCAACGTCCTGACTTTC
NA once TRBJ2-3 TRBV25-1 CASSDEGDTQYF TGTGCCAGCAGTGATGAGGGAGATACGCAGTATTTT
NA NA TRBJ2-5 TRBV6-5 CASSPQFRGAETQYF TGTGCCAGCAGCCCCCAATTCAGGGGGGCAGAGACCCAGTACTTC
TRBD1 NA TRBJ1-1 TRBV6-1 CASSDGDSMNTEAFF TGTGCCAGCAGTGACGGGGACAGTATGAACACTGAAGCTTTCTTT